This passage covers 9 T cell receptor beta chains from one sample sequenced in a study of blood T cell repertoires in COVID-19. Libraries were prepared by immunoSEQ multiplex PCR; TCRdb keeps only in-frame clonotypes and omits some of them. The sample shows around 300,000 clones, 80% to 90% of them seen only once. Sample: PBMCs or T cells enriched from blood (not recorded which). The receptors shown here come from a man aged 25-40 years who had recovered from COVID-19.

The rearrangement uses TRBV7-6 and TRBJ2-5; 7 bases line up with TRBD2. The CDR3 loop spans 15 amino acids. Germline values: CDR1 SGHVS, CDR2 FNYEAQ. V shed 5 bases, J shed 1 base, and the junction held 7 bases outside the gene matches. CDR3 sequence reads: CASSDTGTTQETQYF. The CDR3, as DNA: TGTGCCAGCAGCGACACCGGGACTACCCAAGAGACCCAGTACTTC. Variable domain in full (rest from reference TRBV7-6 and TRBJ2-5): GAGVSQSPRYKVTKRGQDVALRCDPISGHVSLYWYRQALGQGPEFLTYFNYEAQQDKSGLPNDRFSAERPEGSISTLTIQRTEQRDSAMYRCASSDTGTTQETQYFGPGTRLLVL.

The chain is built from TRBV11-1 and TRBJ2-7; 11 nucleotides align to TRBD2. The CDR3 consists of 14 residues. Per the germline V gene, CDR1 is SGHAT and CDR2 is FQDESV (reference sequence). J gave up 1 base and V 6 bases, and 2 bases lay outside the gene matches. This CDR3 reads CASSIAGGSYEQYF. The CDR3 nucleotides read TGTGCCAGCAGTATAGCGGGGGGGTCCTACGAGCAGTACTTC.

CDR3 sequence reads: CASSLPQTGGNKAFF. The CDR3 DNA is TGTGCCAGCAGTTTACCCCAAACAGGGGGCAATAAAGCTTTCTTT. The V gene is TRBV28, the J gene TRBJ1-1; 9 bases line up with TRBD1. Per germline, CDR1 MDHEN and CDR2 SYDVKM. With 2 bases clipped from V and 9 bases from J, the junction kept 10 bases outside the gene matches. The CDR3 is made up of 15 amino acids.

The V and J genes are TRBV27 and TRBJ1-6; D is perhaps TRBD1 (6 bases). Germline V gives CDR1 MNHEY, CDR2 SMNVEV (reference sequence). V gave up 5 bases and J gave up 7 bases, with 9 bases separating them. The CDR3 totals 13 residues. The DNA for the CDR3 is TGTGCCAGCAGTCCGGGACAAAATTCACCCCTCCACTTT. Protein product: CASSPGQNSPLHF.

The genes are TRBV4-1 and TRBJ1-2, with 10 bases lining up with TRBD1. The J segment lost 6 bases and the V segment lost 1 base, leaving 5 bases of the junction unmatched. CDR3 length: 15 amino acids. Per germline, CDR1 MGHRA and CDR2 YSYEKL. CDR3 in amino acids: CASSQGPGQGNGYTF. Here the CDR3 DNA reads TGCGCCAGCAGCCAAGGACCGGGACAGGGGAATGGCTACACCTTC.

This chain uses TRBV2 with TRBJ1-5; no definite D call. The CDR3 runs to 13 residues. Germline CDR1 is SNHLY and CDR2 is FYNNEI. Trimming pared 4 bases from V and 4 bases from J, leaving 8 bases between. The CDR3, as DNA: TGTGCCAGCAGTGTAGAAGCAAATCAGCCCCAGCATTTT. It translates to CASSVEANQPQHF.

This clone has more than one count but fewer than ten. This sequence joins TRBV6-5 and TRBJ1-5, with TRBD1 identical over 11 bases. The J segment lost 6 bases and the V segment lost 5 bases, leaving 6 bases of the junction unmatched. Germline loops: CDR1 MNHEY, CDR2 SVGAGI. The CDR3 contains 15 residues. The CDR3 DNA reads as TGTGCCAGCAGTCGGACAGGGGGCGACAGTCAGCCCCAGCATTTT. This codes for CASSRTGGDSQPQHF.

V and J are TRBV9 and TRBJ2-7; 12 nucleotides agree with TRBD2. Germline CDR1 is SGDLS and CDR2 is YYNGEE. The CDR3 runs 15 residues. With V trimmed by 2 bases and J by 4 bases, 4 bases remained unmatched. CDR3 nucleotides: TGTGCCAGCAGCGTTACTAGCGGGGGGACGTACGAGCAGTACTTC. Its protein is CASSVTSGGTYEQYF.

V and J are TRBV9 and TRBJ2-7; tentative D call: TRBD2 (5 bases). The V gene lost 0 bases and the J gene lost 9 bases, with 16 bases spanning the gap. This CDR3 is 14 amino acids long. CDR1 and CDR2 from the germline V gene are SGDLS and YYNGEE. In nucleotides, the CDR3 is TGTGCCAGCAGCGTAGGGGAGCCGAGCACACGGCAGTACTTC. Protein: CASSVGEPSTRQYF.